The 8 T cell receptor beta chains below come from one sample, sequenced in a study of T cell changes during pregnancy in multiple sclerosis (dated by TCRdb to between 2019 and 2020). The method behind the library was the immunoSEQ multiplex PCR assay. Drawn from immuneACCESS, this table holds only the in-frame rearrangements with V and J called that TCRdb kept. Clones are partly lost; checked studies trace under half to an unresolved V gene and leave the rest unexplained. The sample data list about 34,000 clones, and 90% of these were observed just once. The ten largest clones represent over 8.5% of the sample. This specimen was CD8+ T cells from peripheral blood mononuclear cells, taken before pregnancy. The receptors shown here come from a female donor with multiple sclerosis, enrolled in a pregnancy study.

This sequence joins TRBV9 and TRBJ2-3; a weak D match, TRBD2 (5 bases). Trimming took 2 bases from V and 0 from J, leaving 10 bases between them. Per germline, CDR1 SGDLS and CDR2 YYNGEE. This CDR3 has 15 residues. The CDR3 sequence is CASSVEGDSTDTQYF. CDR3 nucleotides: TGTGCCAGCAGCGTTGAGGGCGATAGCACAGATACGCAGTATTTT.

The chain carries TRBV27 and TRBJ2-1, with 7 bases aligning to TRBD1. With V trimmed by 7 bases and J by 4 bases, 7 bases remained unmatched. The CDR3 spans 14 residues. Germline loops: CDR1 MNHEY, CDR2 SMNVEV (reference sequence). The CDR3 DNA follows: TGTGCCAGCACCGCCGGACAGGAATACAATGAGCAGTTCTTC. It specifies CASTAGQEYNEQFF.

In this sample, this clone turned up once. The chain uses TRBV19 and TRBJ1-1; 12 bases align to TRBD1. The CDR3 extends over 15 amino acids. V trimming: 5 bases; J trimming: 8 bases; junction bases outside the gene matches: 9. Germline V gene data show CDR1 as LNHDA and CDR2 as SQIVND (reference sequence). The CDR3 nucleotides are TGTGCCAGTAGTTTGGGACAGGGGGCAATTGGAGAAGCTTTCTTT. Translated, it gives CASSLGQGAIGEAFF.

This chain links TRBV5-6 with TRBJ1-4; 7 bases fit TRBD1. Germline-derived CDR1 and CDR2 are SGHDT and YYEEEE. The V segment lost 4 bases and the J segment 7 bases; nucleotides outside the gene matches: 13. The length of the CDR3 is 16 residues. The CDR3 DNA reads TGTGCCAGCAGCACCCCGACCGGGACAGAGGGTGAAAAACTGTTTTTT. Translation: CASSTPTGTEGEKLFF.

The chain couples TRBV4-1 to TRBJ2-6; possible D gene TRBD2, 5 bases. The CDR3 sequence is 18 residues long. Per germline, CDR1 MGHRA and CDR2 YSYEKL. Trimming pared 0 bases from V and 3 bases from J, leaving 15 bases between. The chain's CDR3 is CASSQEFVAFGGANVLTF. CDR3 DNA: TGCGCCAGCAGCCAAGAGTTTGTAGCGTTTGGTGGGGCCAACGTCCTGACTTTC.

V is TRBV30 and J is TRBJ2-7; D is uncertain. Germline assignment: CDR1 GTSNPN and CDR2 SVGIG (reference sequence). This CDR3 spans 12 amino acids. Trimming took 5 bases from V and 0 from J, leaving 8 bases between them. The CDR3 loop is CAWARVSYEQYF. The DNA of the CDR3 is TGTGCCTGGGCCCGGGTCTCCTACGAGCAGTACTTC.

The CDR3 nucleotides read TGTGCCAGCAGCCCCTCAGGGGCGGGCACCGGGGAGCTGTTTTTT. Its translation is CASSPSGAGTGELFF. The chain links TRBV9 to TRBJ2-2; D is possibly TRBD1 (6 bases). V was cut by 4 bases and J by 4 bases, with 14 bases left in between. Looked up from germline, CDR1 is SGDLS and CDR2 is YYNGEE. The CDR3 extends over 15 amino acids.

V gene TRBV7-8 combines with J gene TRBJ2-3, with 13 bases that match TRBD2. Germline assignment: CDR1 SGHVS and CDR2 FQNEAQ. The length of the CDR3 is 18 residues. V gave up 4 bases and J gave up 2 bases; unmatched junction bases: 9. The CDR3 protein is CASSSRTSGSYPTDTQYF. For the CDR3, the DNA is TGTGCCAGCAGCTCCAGGACTAGCGGGAGTTACCCCACAGATACGCAGTATTTT.